One TCR beta chain is described in this entry. The target antigen is unknown. One entry per CDR3 protein results from TCRdb running MiXCR on the 5' RACE reads. The repertoire has about 160,000 distinct CDR3 sequences, approximately 44% of them found once; the top ten carry roughly 15%. The sample belongs to a study of CD8 T cells in ankylosing spondylitis. Study conclusions and caveats: A motif in TCR beta, a set of 8 or 9 highly homologous variants, appeared characteristic of ankylosing spondylitis blood.

V was cut by 2 bases and J by 9 bases, with 21 bases left in between. The CDR3 is 16 residues long. Sequencing was carried out using synovial fluid, either unsorted or a sorted T cell fraction (not recorded which). The rearrangement uses TRBV12-3 or TRBV12-4 and TRBJ2-3; D uncertain. This sequence originates from a male donor with ankylosing spondylitis. The CDR3 region has the DNA TGTGCCAGCAGTTTACTTGCTGCAATCATCAGTCACACGCAGTATTTT. This translates into CASSLLAAIISHTQYF.